One sample yielded the 12 T cell receptor beta chains listed below, sequenced in a study of T cells in Graves' hyperthyroidism and ophthalmopathy. The TCR beta CDR3 regions underwent amplification using RNA transcripts as the source. First-round RT-PCR of the TCR CDR3 relied on the HTBI primer set. TCRdb analysed the multiplex PCR reads with MiXCR anew, one entry per CDR3 protein. The sample lists 450,000 to 700,000 distinct CDR3 sequences, roughly 50% occurring once. Sequenced material: peripheral blood or thyroid tissue (not recorded which). The receptors derive from a woman aged 18-29 years with Graves' hyperthyroidism.

This clonotype was seen repeatedly, ten times or more. V gene TRBV29-1 combines with J gene TRBJ1-1; D gene unclear. The CDR3 length is 11 residues. V was trimmed by 4 bases and J by 5 bases, leaving 8 bases between them. Per the germline V gene, CDR1 is SQVTM and CDR2 is ANQGSEA. CDR3 sequence: CSVGSLTEAFF. The CDR3 bases are TGCAGCGTTGGCAGTTTGACTGAAGCTTTCTTT.

The chain couples TRBV4-3 to TRBJ1-3; tentative D call: TRBD1 (5 bases). Germline CDR1 is LGHNA and CDR2 is YSLEER. The CDR3 has 15 residues. The V end lost 5 bases, the J end lost 0 bases, and 11 bases lay between the germline ends. The CDR3 DNA is TGCGCCAGCAGCTCCCGGGACGGCTCTGGAAACACCATATATTTT. Encoded protein: CASSSRDGSGNTIYF.

This clonotype has just a few counts. This chain joins TRBV2 and TRBJ2-3, with 8 bases lining up with TRBD1. J was trimmed by 4 bases and V by 3 bases; bases with no gene match: 0. From germline, CDR1 is SNHLY and CDR2 FYNNEI. CDR3 length: 13 residues. DNA of the CDR3: TGTGCCAGCAGTGAGGACAGGGCAGATACGCAGTATTTT. This codes for CASSEDRADTQYF.

This chain connects TRBV29-1 to TRBJ2-7; 7 bases map to TRBD1. The length of the CDR3 is 16 residues. V lost 1 base and J lost 9; bases outside the gene matches: 18. CDR1 is SQVTM, CDR2 ANQGSEA, per germline. The CDR3 spells CSVEGQGDPHEHGQYF. Written as DNA, the CDR3 is TGCAGCGTTGAAGGACAGGGTGATCCCCACGAGCATGGGCAGTACTTC.

This chain connects TRBV4-3 to TRBJ1-3; no clear D. CDR1 is LGHNA, CDR2 YSLEER, per germline. V shed 0 bases and J shed 0 bases, with 12 bases lying between them. The CDR3 totals 17 residues. CDR3 DNA: TGCGCCAGCAGCCAAGAGGGCAGGACTCTCTCTGGAAACACCATATATTTT. It codes for CASSQEGRTLSGNTIYF.

This clonotype was seen at least ten times. This chain joins TRBV7-6 and TRBJ1-3; D gene unclear. V was cut by 1 base and J by 7 bases, with 14 bases left in between. The CDR3 is 15 amino acids. Germline lookup yields CDR1 SGHVS and CDR2 FNYEAQ. The CDR3 DNA sequence: TGTGCCAGCAGCTTAGAGGCAGGCGTCGGCAACACCATATATTTT. The encoded protein is CASSLEAGVGNTIYF.

This clonotype occurred many times. The chain has TRBV20-1 and TRBJ1-1; 7 nucleotides line up with TRBD1. The trim removed 2 bases at V and 0 bases at J, leaving 3 bases unmatched. This CDR3 region has 14 residues. CDR1 is DFQATT, CDR2 SNEGSKA, per germline (reference sequence). DNA for the CDR3: TGCAGTGCTAGAAGGGACAGACTGAACACTGAAGCTTTCTTT. Residues: CSARRDRLNTEAFF.

Comments on this clonotype: This may be a read error, as it is one base from a much larger clone. This sequence joins TRBV7-9 and TRBJ2-5, with D perhaps matching TRBD2 (6 bases). This CDR3 is 15 amino acids long. Germline values: CDR1 SEHNR, CDR2 FQNEAQ (reference sequence). Trimming stripped 5 bases from V and 5 bases from J, with 18 bases between. The CDR3 sequence: CASSVDPGAGETQYF. CDR3 bases: TGTGCCAGCAGCGTAGACCCGGGAGCTGGGGAGACCCAGTACTTC.

With respect to this clonotype: At one end the junction does not follow the germline gene, possibly because of a read error. The rearrangement joins TRBV20-1 to TRBJ1-1; D not resolved. The CDR3 sequence is 15 residues long. Per germline, CDR1 DFQATT and CDR2 SNEGSKA (reference sequence). DNA for the CDR3: TGCAGTGCCAGAGATTCCGTTCCCTTTAACACTGAAGCTTTCTTT. Its protein product is CSARDSVPFNTEAFF.

The chain carries TRBV29-1 and TRBJ2-1, with D possibly being TRBD2 (6 bases). The CDR3 runs 12 residues. Trimming pared 6 bases from V and 9 bases from J, leaving 15 bases between. Germline V lookup: CDR1 SQVTM, CDR2 ANQGSEA. As DNA, the CDR3 is TGCAGCGTGCGAACTAGCAGGCGTGAGCAGTTCTTC. Translated: CSVRTSRREQFF.

The chain carries TRBV7-9 and TRBJ1-1; D gene unclear. CDR1 SEHNR and CDR2 FQNEAQ come from the germline V gene (reference sequence). V was shortened by 5 bases and J by 4 bases, with 14 bases between the two germline ends. The CDR3 is 14 amino acids. CDR3 amino acids: CASSASLGITEAFF. CDR3 nucleotide sequence: TGTGCCAGCAGCGCCAGTTTAGGGATCACTGAAGCTTTCTTT.

This clonotype was observed a single time. CDR3 nucleotides: TGTGCCAGCAGGGAAATGGGACAGTGGGAATACGAGCAGTACTTC. Its protein product is CASREMGQWEYEQYF. The V call is TRBV2, the J call TRBJ2-7; 7 positions agree with TRBD1. CDR1 is SNHLY and CDR2 is FYNNEI in the germline V gene. The CDR3 is made up of 15 amino acids. Trimming took 6 bases from V and 4 from J; bases not matched to a gene: 12.